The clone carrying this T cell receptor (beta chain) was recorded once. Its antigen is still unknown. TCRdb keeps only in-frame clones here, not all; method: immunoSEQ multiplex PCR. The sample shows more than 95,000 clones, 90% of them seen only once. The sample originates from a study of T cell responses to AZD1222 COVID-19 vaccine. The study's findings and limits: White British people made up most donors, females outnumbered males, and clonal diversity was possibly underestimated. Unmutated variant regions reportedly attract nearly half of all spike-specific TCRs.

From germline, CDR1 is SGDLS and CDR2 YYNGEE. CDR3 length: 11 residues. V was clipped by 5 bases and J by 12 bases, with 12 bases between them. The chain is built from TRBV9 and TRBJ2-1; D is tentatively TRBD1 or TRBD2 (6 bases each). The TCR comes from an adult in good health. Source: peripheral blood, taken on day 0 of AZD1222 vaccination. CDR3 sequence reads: CASSSGAGQFF. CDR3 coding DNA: TGTGCCAGCAGTTCGGGGGCGGGGCAGTTCTTC.